The 30 T cell receptor beta chains in this list originate from one sample, sequenced in a study of tumor-infiltrating lymphocytes in primary liver carcinoma. Unsorted bulk tissue, roughly 20-34 mg of it, served as the source for co-extraction of RNA and DNA. Starting from 450 to 500 ng of total RNA, TCR beta cDNA was produced with a primer in the constant region. Three nested multiplex PCR rounds of slightly modified ARM-PCR generated TCR beta libraries. The two initial PCR rounds, approximately 10 cycles each, used TRBV1-TRBV30 forward and C-beta reverse primers. TCRdb re-called the multiplex PCR reads with MiXCR, one entry per CDR3 protein. In the table there are roughly 200,000 distinct CDR3 sequences, around four fifths of which are singletons. The specimen was tumor tissue from primary liver carcinoma. The source of these receptors is a man in his forties with primary liver carcinoma and hepatitis B virus infection.

This clonotype was seen only once. This may be a read error: a much more frequent sequence differs by one nucleotide. The V call is TRBV28, the J call TRBJ2-1; D is ambiguous. CDR1 MDHEN and CDR2 SYDVKM come from the germline V gene. This CDR3 has 16 amino acids. CDR3 in DNA: TGTACCAGCAAAAACCCGTCTAGTTGGAGTCTCAATGAGCAGTTCTTC. It is translated as CTSKNPSSWSLNEQFF.

A word on this clonotype: The CDR3 carries no conserved terminal phenylalanine or tryptophan, so it likely arises from a read error. The DNA is left out, because the CDR3 cannot be placed on it with certainty; the CDR3 is given as TCRdb lists it. This rearrangement joins TRBV29-1 to TRBJ2-3; TRBD2, the table's D call, was not compared with the DNA. A total of 14 residues make up the CDR3, ends included. Germline-derived CDR1 and CDR2 are SQVTM and ANQGSEA. The chain's CDR3 is CSVDRTAMGDTLYS.

The chain is built from TRBV4-3 and TRBJ2-5; no definite D call. The CDR3 consists of 17 residues. Trimming pared 1 base from V and 5 bases from J, leaving 20 bases between. Germline V gene lookup returns CDR1 LGHNA and CDR2 YSLEER. The CDR3: CASSQVASGKTGETQYF. The CDR3 DNA is TGCGCCAGCAGCCAAGTGGCTAGTGGGAAGACTGGTGAGACCCAGTACTTC.

About this clonotype: Compared with germline, one end of the junction differs, possibly owing to a read error. V and J are TRBV4-3 and TRBJ2-7; unclear D gene. Germline CDR1 LGHNA, CDR2 YSLEER. The CDR3 has 16 amino acids. CDR3 protein: CASSQERRNRLYEQYF. The CDR3 coding sequence is TGTGCCAGCAGCCAAGAGAGACGGAATCGGCTCTACGAGCAGTACTTC.

A remark on this clonotype: The junction and the germline gene differ at one end; a read error may be behind it. The V call is TRBV6-5, the J call TRBJ2-7; 7 positions agree with TRBD1. The CDR3 contains 14 residues. CDR1 is MNHEY and CDR2 is SVGAGI in the germline V gene. This CDR3 is CASSYQDRRYKQYF. The CDR3 DNA follows: TGTGCCAGCAGTTACCAGGACAGGAGATACAAGCAGTATTTC.

As for this clonotype: With a much larger clone just one base away, this may be a read error. The J gene is TRBJ1-5, the V gene TRBV7-8, with a tentative D call TRBD1 (5 bases). Germline lookup yields CDR1 SGHVS and CDR2 FQNEAQ. This CDR3 is built from 16 residues. The CDR3 reads CASNLVDRAINQPQHF. The CDR3 nucleotides are TGTGCCAGCAACTTAGTAGACAGAGCGATTAATCAGCCCCAGCATTTT.

Regarding this clonotype: This may stem from a read error, because a much larger clone lies one nucleotide away. The rearrangement uses TRBV28 and TRBJ1-2; D might be TRBD1 (6 bases). The CDR3 is 15 amino acids. The germline V gene encodes CDR1 MDHEN and CDR2 SYDVKM. The CDR3 spells CANSLSQGKGYGYTF. The CDR3 DNA follows: TGTGCCAACAGTTTATCACAGGGCAAGGGCTATGGCTACACCTTC.

As concerns this clonotype: Possible read error: a much larger clone is one base away. The chain recombines TRBV12-3 or TRBV12-4 with TRBJ2-1, with D perhaps matching TRBD1 or TRBD2 (5 bases each). This CDR3 spans 16 amino acids. In DNA form, the CDR3 reads TGTGCCAGCAGTTTAGGAGGGGACCTACTCAACAATGAGCAGTCCTTC. Translation gives CASSLGGDLLNNEQSF.

Notes on this clonotype: Its ends do not fully match the called genes, so a read error is possible. This chain links TRBV13 with TRBJ1-3; D unresolved. This CDR3 has 15 amino acids. Per germline, CDR1 PRHDT and CDR2 FYEKMQ (reference sequence). Here the CDR3 reads CARSLARSSGNTIYF. The CDR3, as DNA: TGTGCCAGGAGCTTAGCCCGGTCGTCAGGAAACACCATATATTTT. Looking up the rest from reference TRBV13 and TRBJ1-3 gives the full variable domain: AAGVIQSPRHLIKEKRETATLKCYPIPRHDTVYWYQQGPGQDPQFLISFYEKMQSDKGSIPDRFSAQQFSDYHSELNMSSLELGDSALYFCARSLARSSGNTIYFGEGSWLTVV.

The rearrangement uses TRBV6-5 and TRBJ1-1; D ambiguous. Germline CDR1 reads MNHEY; CDR2 reads SVGAGI. V gave up 0 bases and J gave up 6 bases, with 14 bases separating them. This CDR3 comprises 15 residues. The CDR3: CASSYSNGGGAEAFF. The CDR3 DNA reads TGTGCCAGCAGTTACTCGAATGGAGGTGGAGCTGAAGCTTTCTTT.

About this clonotype itself: A clone one base away is much larger, so this may be a read error. This chain joins TRBV7-9 and TRBJ2-6, with D maybe TRBD2 (5 bases). The V gene's germline CDR1 is SEHNR and CDR2 FQNEAQ (reference sequence). CDR3 length: 13 residues. CDR3 sequence: CASSLSGVNVLTF. In DNA form, the CDR3 reads TGTGCCAGCAGCTTATCCGGGGTCAACGTCCTGACTTTC.

The genes are TRBV11-3 and TRBJ1-3; D may be TRBD1 (6 bases). Trimming stripped 8 bases from V and 6 bases from J, with 17 bases between. Per the germline V gene, CDR1 is SGHNT and CDR2 is YENEEA. The CDR3 extends over 14 amino acids. Here the CDR3 reads CASSTGLSANTIYF. CDR3 DNA: TGTGCCAGCTCGACAGGACTATCAGCAAACACCATATATTTT.

A note on this clonotype: It may be a read error: a sequence one base away is much more abundant. The CDR3 bases are TGCGCCAGCAGCACCCGCGGCAGGACGAACATTGAAGCTTTCTTT. Protein product: CASSTRGRTNIEAFF. The chain links TRBV5-1 to TRBJ1-1; no definite D call. This CDR3 has 15 amino acids. Germline lookup yields CDR1 SGHRS and CDR2 YFSETQ. Together with reference TRBV5-1 and TRBJ1-1, the CDR3 gives the full variable domain: KAGVTQTPRYLIKTRGQQVTLSCSPISGHRSVSWYQQTPGQGLQFLFEYFSETQRNKGNFPGRFSGRQFSNSRSEMNVSTLELGDSALYLCASSTRGRTNIEAFFGQGTRLTVV.

The rearrangement uses TRBV5-1 and TRBJ2-7, with D perhaps given as TRBD1 or TRBD2 (5 bases each). Germline V gene lookup returns CDR1 SGHRS and CDR2 YFSETQ. V shed 4 bases and J shed 6 bases, with 17 bases lying between them. This CDR3 region has 14 residues. The CDR3 protein is CASSRRTSRTEQYF. In DNA form, the CDR3 reads TGCGCCAGCAGCAGGAGGACATCTAGGACCGAGCAGTACTTC. The full variable domain, rest sourced from reference TRBV5-1 and TRBJ2-7, is KAGVTQTPRYLIKTRGQQVTLSCSPISGHRSVSWYQQTPGQGLQFLFEYFSETQRNKGNFPGRFSGRQFSNSRSEMNVSTLELGDSALYLCASSRRTSRTEQYFGPGTRLTVT.

CDR3 loop: CASRSSGSGSDTQYF. In DNA, the CDR3 is TGCGCCAGCAGGTCTAGCGGGAGTGGGTCAGATACGCAGTATTTT. This rearrangement joins TRBV10-1 to TRBJ2-3; 10 positions match TRBD2. Germline V gene data show CDR1 as WNHNN and CDR2 as SYGVQD (reference sequence). The CDR3 runs to 15 residues. J gave up 4 bases and V 6 bases, and 7 bases lay outside the gene matches.

The rearrangement links TRBV11-2 to TRBJ1-2, with D possibly being TRBD1 (5 bases). Germline loops: CDR1 SGHAT, CDR2 FQNNGV. The V end lost 6 bases, the J end lost 4 bases, and 15 bases lay between the germline ends. CDR3 length: 14 amino acids. This CDR3 is CASSLYGTAYGYTF. Written as DNA, the CDR3 is TGTGCCAGCAGTTTATATGGGACGGCCTATGGCTACACCTTC.

Comments on this clonotype: The CDR3 ends on some other residue instead of the conserved phenylalanine or tryptophan, so this is likely a read error. This sequence joins TRBV11-1 and TRBJ2-1, with TRBD2 matching over 10 bases. CDR1 and CDR2 (germline): SGHAT, FQDESV (reference sequence). The J segment lost 3 bases and the V segment lost 2 bases, leaving 4 bases of the junction unmatched. The CDR3 spans 16 residues. The CDR3 spells CASSLTKRGGYNEQFS. The CDR3 DNA follows: TGTGCCAGCAGCTTAACAAAGCGGGGGGGCTACAATGAGCAGTTCTCC.

Worth noting for this clonotype: The CDR3 end shows no conserved phenylalanine or tryptophan, and so a read error is likely. The limits of the CDR3 on the DNA are not certain, so only TCRdb's listed CDR3 is given. The V call is TRBV11-2, the J call TRBJ1-1. In germline, CDR1 is SGHAT, CDR2 FQNNGV. The CDR3 adds up to 13 amino acids, both ends counted. CDR3 sequence reads: CASSLGLNTEALI.

Of note for this clonotype: At one of its ends the junction is not consistent with the germline gene, which may arise from a read error. The rearrangement joins TRBV11-1 to TRBJ2-1; no definite D call. Germline CDR1 SGHAT, CDR2 FQDESV (reference sequence). The CDR3 spans 16 residues. The CDR3 reads CVSSPRVADSYNEQFF. In nucleotides, the CDR3 is TGTGTCAGCAGCCCCCGGGTGGCTGACTCCTACAATGAACAGTTCTTC.

The chain couples TRBV12-3 or TRBV12-4 to TRBJ1-3; D remains unclear. This CDR3 is 11 amino acids long. Between the trimmed V and J ends, which lost 9 bases and 9 bases, there was a span of 12 bases. Here the CDR3 reads CASNTTSTIYF. As DNA, the CDR3 is TGTGCCAGTAATACTACAAGCACCATATATTTT.

As for this clonotype: Because the CDR3 is missing its conserved closing phenylalanine or tryptophan, this is likely a read error. The chain links TRBV11-3 to TRBJ2-1; D is possibly TRBD1 or TRBD2 (5 bases each). Deletions cut 3 bases from V and 7 bases from J, with 13 bases between. The CDR3 is 14 amino acids. CDR1 is SGHNT, CDR2 YENEEA, per germline. The DNA of the CDR3 is TGTGCCAGCAGCTTGGGGGTCAGCAAGAATGAGCAGTTCATC. Residues: CASSLGVSKNEQFI.

A note on this clonotype: One junction end does not reproduce the germline sequence, and a read error may be involved. This rearrangement joins TRBV5-1 to TRBJ2-7; no definite D call. The CDR3 spans 15 residues. Germline assignment: CDR1 SGHRS and CDR2 YFSETQ. The CDR3 sequence is CASCLVGITSYKQYF. The CDR3 bases are TGCGCCAGCTGCTTGGTAGGGATTACCTCCTACAAGCAGTACTTC.

A note on this clonotype: The junction shows a germline mismatch at one end, possibly a read error. This chain links TRBV29-1 with TRBJ2-7; D is unclear. The CDR3 length is 13 residues. Germline assignment: CDR1 SQVTM and CDR2 ANQGSEA. This chain's CDR3 is CSVSTPANPEQYF. CDR3 coding DNA: TGCAGCGTCAGTACGCCAGCTAATCCCGAGCAGTATTTC.

Regarding this clonotype: One end of the junction fails to match germline, which may point to a read error. This chain joins TRBV29-1 and TRBJ2-2, with 10 bases matching TRBD1. The CDR3 loop spans 15 amino acids. Germline V gene lookup returns CDR1 SQVTM and CDR2 ANQGSEA. The CDR3 region is CSVVGQGEHTGKLFF. The CDR3 region has the DNA TGCAGCGTTGTAGGACAGGGGGAGCACACCGGGAAGCTGTTTTTT.

Details on this clonotype: Given a much more abundant clone one base away, this may be a read error. The chain combines TRBV6-2 or TRBV6-3 with TRBJ2-7, with D uncertain. The CDR3 loop spans 13 amino acids. The V gene's germline CDR1 is MNHEY and CDR2 SVGEGT. The CDR3 loop reads CVSSSSSPYEQYF. As DNA, the CDR3 is TGTGTCAGCAGTTCAAGCTCCCCCTACGAGCAGTACTTC.

V is TRBV6-2 or TRBV6-3 and J is TRBJ2-1; 11 bases are a match to TRBD2. The germline CDR1 and CDR2 sequences are MNHEY and SVGEGT. V shed 11 bases, J shed 9 bases, and the junction held 9 bases outside the gene matches. The CDR3 length is 13 residues. The chain's CDR3 is CACLTSGIGEQFF. The CDR3 coding sequence is TGTGCCTGCTTGACTAGCGGGATCGGTGAGCAGTTCTTC.

A remark on this clonotype: A much larger clone differs from this one at a single base, so this may be a read error. The chain carries TRBV4-3 and TRBJ2-3; TRBD2 matches at 14 bases. The CDR3 sequence is 16 residues long. The V gene's germline CDR1 is LGHNA and CDR2 YSLEER. The CDR3 loop reads CTSSQGLAGVVDTQYF. In DNA, the CDR3 is TGCACCAGCAGCCAGGGACTAGCGGGAGTGGTGGATACGCAGTATTTT.

In regard to this clonotype: Germline and junction disagree at one end, which may indicate a read error. The rearrangement joins TRBV6-2 or TRBV6-3 to TRBJ2-1, with 8 nucleotides matching TRBD1. Looked up from germline, CDR1 is MNHEY and CDR2 is SVGEGT. This CDR3 has 15 amino acids. In DNA, the CDR3 is TGTGCCAGGAGCTTACTCGACAGGGGCTACAATGTGCAGTTCTTC. Residues: CARSLLDRGYNVQFF.

To note about this clonotype: One junction end disagrees with the germline gene, perhaps due to a read error. V and J are TRBV14 and TRBJ2-1, with 8 bases lining up with TRBD2. The CDR3 is 16 residues long. Germline V lookup: CDR1 SGHDN, CDR2 FVKESK. The CDR3 protein is CTSSAVAGWVDSEQFF. In nucleotides, the CDR3 is TGTACCAGCAGTGCCGTAGCGGGATGGGTAGACAGTGAGCAGTTCTTC.

As concerns this clonotype: Just one base apart from a much larger clone, this may be a read error. The genes are TRBV28 and TRBJ2-2; perhaps TRBD1 as D (6 bases). Looked up from germline, CDR1 is MDHEN and CDR2 is SYDVKM. The CDR3 has 16 amino acids. The CDR3 loop is CVSSPLLDSYTGELFF. The DNA for the CDR3 is TGTGTCAGCAGTCCTCTATTGGACAGTTACACCGGGGAGCTGTTTTTT.